This T cell receptor (beta chain) was captured by sequencing in a study of cytomegalovirus exposure and HLA in healthy donors. At the level of the study: An earlier analysis identified approximately 110 million unique TCR beta sequences in about 179 million T cells. Study-wide results and limits: According to a later analysis, donors in an Asian-associated ancestry cluster reportedly had fewer N-insertions than the 666-donor mean. A later analysis revealed that TCR association rates differed between HLA loci, peaking at DRB1 and bottoming out at HLA-C. Later analysis demonstrated an association between a missense DCLRE1C variant and TCR beta V- and J-gene trimming.

The CDR3 has 15 amino acids. Germline V gene data show CDR1 as SQVTM and CDR2 as ANQGSEA. Trimming at V came to 7 bases and at J to 4 bases, leaving 9 bases not matched to a gene. Regarding this clone: Antigen specificity is unknown.

With 60 Vbeta and 13 Jbeta primers, the PCR was carried out. Produced via immunoSEQ multiplex PCR; TCRdb's table is partial and in-frame only. This table holds under 200,000 clones, approximately 85% found once. This chain uses TRBV29-1 with TRBJ2-3, with 12 bases that match TRBD2. Sample: PBMCs. The sequence was collected from a man aged 30 to 45 in good health and CMV-seropositive. The CDR3 DNA is TGCAGCGGTGGGCCGACTAGCGGGAGTGCAGATACGCAGTATTTT. It encodes CSGGPTSGSADTQYF.